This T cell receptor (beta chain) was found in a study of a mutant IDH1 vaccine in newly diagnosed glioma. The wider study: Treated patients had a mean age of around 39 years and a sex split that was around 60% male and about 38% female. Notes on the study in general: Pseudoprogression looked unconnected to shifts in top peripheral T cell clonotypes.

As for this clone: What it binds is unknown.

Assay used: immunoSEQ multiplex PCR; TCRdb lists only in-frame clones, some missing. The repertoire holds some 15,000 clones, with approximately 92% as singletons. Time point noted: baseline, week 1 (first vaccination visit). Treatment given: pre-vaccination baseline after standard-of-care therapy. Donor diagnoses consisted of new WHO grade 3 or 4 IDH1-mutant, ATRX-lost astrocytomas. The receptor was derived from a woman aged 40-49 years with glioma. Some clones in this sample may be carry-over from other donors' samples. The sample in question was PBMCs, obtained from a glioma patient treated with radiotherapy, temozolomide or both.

The CDR3, as DNA: TGTGCCAGCTCACCACCGACTATTTCCCGCAACACTGAAGCTTTCTTT. Encoded protein: CASSPPTISRNTEAFF. The chain carries TRBV18 and TRBJ1-1, with no clear D. The CDR3 is 16 residues long. Germline V gives CDR1 KGHSH, CDR2 LQKENI. The V end was cut by 0 bases, the J end by 2 bases, with 13 bases between.